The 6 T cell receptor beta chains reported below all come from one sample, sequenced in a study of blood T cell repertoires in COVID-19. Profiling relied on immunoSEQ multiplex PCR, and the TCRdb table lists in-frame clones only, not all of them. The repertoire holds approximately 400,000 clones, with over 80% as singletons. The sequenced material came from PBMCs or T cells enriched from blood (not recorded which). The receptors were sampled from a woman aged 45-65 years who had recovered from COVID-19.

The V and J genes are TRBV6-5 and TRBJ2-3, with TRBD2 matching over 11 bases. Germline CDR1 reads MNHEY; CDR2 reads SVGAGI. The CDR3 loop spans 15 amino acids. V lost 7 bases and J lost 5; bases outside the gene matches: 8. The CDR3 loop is CASILLAGAQDTQYF. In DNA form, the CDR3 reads TGTGCCAGCATTTTACTAGCGGGAGCGCAAGATACGCAGTATTTT.

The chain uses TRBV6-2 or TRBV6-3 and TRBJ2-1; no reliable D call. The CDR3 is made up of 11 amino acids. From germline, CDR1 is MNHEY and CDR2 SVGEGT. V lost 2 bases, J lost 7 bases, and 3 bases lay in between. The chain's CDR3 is CASSYRNEQFF. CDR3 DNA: TGTGCCAGCAGTTACCGGAATGAGCAGTTCTTC.

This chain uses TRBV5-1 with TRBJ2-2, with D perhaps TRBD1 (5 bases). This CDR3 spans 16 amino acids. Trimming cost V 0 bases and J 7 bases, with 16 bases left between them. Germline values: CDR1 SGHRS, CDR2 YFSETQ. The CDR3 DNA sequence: TGCGCCAGCAGCTTGGTTAGGTCCAGGGATAGCGGGGAGCTGTTTTTT. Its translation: CASSLVRSRDSGELFF.

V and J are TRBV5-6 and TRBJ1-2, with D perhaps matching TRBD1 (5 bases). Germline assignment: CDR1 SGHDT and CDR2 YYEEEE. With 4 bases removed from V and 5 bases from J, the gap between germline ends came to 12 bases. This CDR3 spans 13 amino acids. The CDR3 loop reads CASSVTDIYGYTF. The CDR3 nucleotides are TGTGCCAGCAGCGTGACAGATATTTATGGCTACACCTTC.

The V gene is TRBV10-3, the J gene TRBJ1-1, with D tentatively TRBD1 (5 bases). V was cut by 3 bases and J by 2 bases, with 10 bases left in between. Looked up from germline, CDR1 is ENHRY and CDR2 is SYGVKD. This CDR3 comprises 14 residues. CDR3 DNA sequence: TGTGCCATCAGTGACATAACAGGAAACACTGAAGCTTTCTTT. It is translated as CAISDITGNTEAFF.

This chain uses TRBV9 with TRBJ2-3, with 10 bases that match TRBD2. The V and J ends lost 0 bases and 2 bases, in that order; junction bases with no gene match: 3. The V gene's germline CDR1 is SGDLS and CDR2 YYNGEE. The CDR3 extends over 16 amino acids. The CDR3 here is CASSVALAGVTDTQYF. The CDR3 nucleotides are TGTGCCAGCAGCGTAGCTCTAGCGGGAGTCACAGATACGCAGTATTTT.